The 32 T cell receptor beta chains listed next were all sequenced from one sample in a study of blood T cell repertoires in COVID-19. TCRdb's copy holds only in-frame clones and misses some; the assay was immunoSEQ multiplex PCR. The sample records about 190,000 clones, around 89% being singletons. The sample was peripheral blood. These receptors were taken from a man aged 50 to 59 with acute or convalescent COVID-19.

This clone has more than one count but fewer than ten. The chain combines TRBV18 with TRBJ1-3; 7 bases map to TRBD1. The CDR3 runs to 15 residues. Germline CDR1 is KGHSH and CDR2 is LQKENI. V trimming: 1 base; J trimming: 1 base; junction bases outside the gene matches: 1. CDR3 in DNA: TGTGCCAGCTCACCACAGGGACAGTCTGGAAACACCATATATTTT. It specifies CASSPQGQSGNTIYF.

This chain joins TRBV18 and TRBJ2-5; 9 bases line up with TRBD1. The CDR3 loop spans 14 amino acids. With V trimmed by 3 bases and J by 3 bases, 2 bases remained unmatched. Germline CDR1 reads KGHSH; CDR2 reads LQKENI. CDR3 DNA: TGTGCCAGCTCACCCGGGGACAGGGAAGAGACCCAGTACTTC. Its protein is CASSPGDREETQYF.

The genes are TRBV29-1 and TRBJ1-2; tentatively, D is TRBD1 (6 bases). Per the germline V gene, CDR1 is SQVTM and CDR2 is ANQGSEA. This CDR3 is built from 13 residues. V lost 2 bases, J lost 8 bases, and 15 bases lay in between. The CDR3 DNA reads as TGCAGCGTTGAATCCGGGGGGGCGCGAGGCTACACCTTC. It translates to CSVESGGARGYTF.

This chain links TRBV28 with TRBJ2-1; D possibly corresponds to TRBD2 (6 bases). Trimming left V 3 bases short and J 5 bases short, with 11 bases between. The CDR3 runs to 14 residues. The germline V gene encodes CDR1 MDHEN and CDR2 SYDVKM. CDR3: CASSLPLADNEQFF. CDR3 nucleotides: TGTGCCAGCAGTTTGCCACTAGCTGACAATGAGCAGTTCTTC.

The chain recombines TRBV15 with TRBJ1-2; the D gene is possibly TRBD1 (5 bases). This CDR3 has 13 amino acids. V shed 5 bases and J shed 4 bases, with 11 bases lying between them. Germline CDR1 is LNHNV and CDR2 is YYDKDF (reference sequence). The CDR3 region is CATSVGGGYGYTF. CDR3 DNA: TGTGCCACCAGCGTCGGGGGAGGCTATGGCTACACCTTC.

This clone was counted once. CDR3 region: CASRASLLGEQYF. The CDR3 DNA reads TGTGCCAGCAGGGCTAGTCTGCTGGGCGAGCAGTACTTC. The chain carries TRBV2 and TRBJ2-7; D gene unclear. The CDR3 has 13 residues. Per germline, CDR1 SNHLY and CDR2 FYNNEI. The V gene lost 6 bases and the J gene lost 6 bases, with 15 bases spanning the gap. The whole variable domain, filled in from reference TRBV2 and TRBJ2-7, reads EPEVTQTPSHQVTQMGQEVILRCVPISNHLYFYWYRQILGQKVEFLVSFYNNEISEKSEIFDDQFSVERPDGSNFTLKIRSTKLEDSAMYFCASRASLLGEQYFGPGTRLTVT.

The J gene is TRBJ2-1, the V gene TRBV27; 14 bases agree with TRBD2. V was pared by 5 bases and J by 7 bases, with 4 bases of the junction left unmatched. The V gene's germline CDR1 is MNHEY and CDR2 SMNVEV (reference sequence). The CDR3 extends over 15 amino acids. DNA of the CDR3: TGTGCCAGCAGTCGGGGGACTAGCGGGAGTAATGAGCAGTTCTTC. Translating it yields CASSRGTSGSNEQFF.

This chain uses TRBV28 with TRBJ2-7, with 7 positions matching TRBD2. The CDR3 has 16 residues. V lost 5 bases to trimming and J lost 2 bases; unmatched junction nucleotides: 12. The germline gives CDR1 MDHEN, CDR2 SYDVKM. CDR3: CASSLSLVGGTYEQYF. For the CDR3, the DNA is TGTGCCAGCAGTCTTTCTCTAGTGGGAGGGACCTACGAGCAGTACTTC.

This chain joins TRBV5-5 and TRBJ2-5, with 7 bases lining up with TRBD2. The CDR3 loop spans 15 amino acids. J was trimmed by 4 bases and V by 5 bases; bases with no gene match: 11. In germline, CDR1 is SGHKS, CDR2 YYEKEE (reference sequence). The CDR3 region has the DNA TGTGCCAGCAGAACCGGACTAGGCCTATTAGAGACCCAGTACTTC. It is translated as CASRTGLGLLETQYF. Combining the CDR3 with reference TRBV5-5 and TRBJ2-5 gives the whole variable domain DAGVTQSPTHLIKTRGQQVTLRCSPISGHKSVSWYQQVLGQGPQFIFQYYEKEERGRGNFPDRFSARQFPNYSSELNVNALLLGDSALYLCASRTGLGLLETQYFGPGTRLLVL.

The rearrangement joins TRBV4-1 to TRBJ2-6; tentatively, D is TRBD1 (5 bases). Germline CDR1 and CDR2: MGHRA and YSYEKL. The CDR3 loop spans 15 amino acids. V dropped 1 base and J dropped 2 bases, with 6 bases sitting between them. CDR3 coding DNA: TGCGCCAGCAGCCAAGCGACAGCTGGGGCCAACGTCCTGACTTTC. This sequence encodes CASSQATAGANVLTF.

This clone is judged medium-sized. This rearrangement joins TRBV28 to TRBJ1-1; D is uncertain. Germline V gene sequence: CDR1 MDHEN, CDR2 SYDVKM. The CDR3 spans 17 residues. Trimming cost V 1 base and J 2 bases, with 17 bases left between them. CDR3 in DNA: TGTGCCAGCAGTTTATTTAAGCGGGAGACCCTAAACACTGAAGCTTTCTTT. It encodes CASSLFKRETLNTEAFF. The full variable domain, completed using reference TRBV28 and TRBJ1-1, is DVKVTQSSRYLVKRTGEKVFLECVQDMDHENMFWYRQDPGLGLRLIYFSYDVKMKEKGDIPEGYSVSREKKERFSLILESASTNQTSMYLCASSLFKRETLNTEAFFGQGTRLTVV.

The chain combines TRBV3-1 (or the pseudogene TRBV3-2) with TRBJ2-7; 12 positions match TRBD2. J was trimmed by 7 bases and V by 5 bases; bases with no gene match: 12. The CDR3 runs 16 residues. The germline V gene has CDR1 LGHDT and CDR2 YNNKEL (reference sequence). The CDR3 is CASSFPDSSGRGEQYF. CDR3 sequence (DNA): TGTGCCAGCAGCTTCCCGGATTCTAGCGGGAGGGGAGAGCAGTACTTC.

This sequence joins TRBV6-2 or TRBV6-3 and TRBJ1-5; 10 bases are shared with TRBD1. The germline V gene has CDR1 MNHEY and CDR2 SVGEGT. V was clipped by 5 bases and J by 10 bases; unmatched bases: 11. This CDR3 contains 15 residues. This CDR3 reads CASSKTGQGFHPQHF. The CDR3 DNA follows: TGTGCCAGCAGTAAAACGGGACAGGGGTTTCACCCCCAGCATTTT.

This chain links TRBV10-3 with TRBJ2-3, with D tentatively TRBD2 (5 bases). Germline V gives CDR1 ENHRY, CDR2 SYGVKD. V shed 4 bases and J shed 8 bases, with 16 bases lying between them. There are 14 residues in the CDR3. The CDR3 spells CAISGEAGGRTQYF. In DNA, the CDR3 is TGTGCCATCAGTGGAGAGGCGGGTGGCCGTACGCAGTATTTT.

This rearrangement joins TRBV7-8 to TRBJ2-7; 10 bases line up with TRBD2. V lost 5 bases, J lost 7 bases, and 8 bases stayed unmatched. CDR1 and CDR2 from the germline V gene are SGHVS and FQNEAQ. The CDR3 loop spans 14 amino acids. The CDR3 sequence is CASSRSSGGFEQYV. The CDR3 bases are TGTGCCAGCAGCCGGTCTAGCGGGGGTTTTGAGCAGTACGTC.

The gene calls are TRBV9 and TRBJ1-4, with D unresolved. Germline values: CDR1 SGDLS, CDR2 YYNGEE. This CDR3 contains 14 residues. Trimming left V 1 base short and J 0 bases short, with 4 bases between. This CDR3 reads CASSVRATNEKLFF. CDR3 DNA: TGTGCCAGCAGCGTAAGAGCAACTAATGAAAAACTGTTTTTT.

The chain is built from TRBV10-3 and TRBJ1-1; no reliable D call. The CDR3 is made up of 12 amino acids. Germline-derived CDR1 and CDR2 are ENHRY and SYGVKD. Trimming shortened V by 10 bases and J by 3 bases, and 12 bases separated the two germline ends. The CDR3 region is CASGKAYTEAFF. DNA for the CDR3: TGTGCCAGCGGTAAGGCCTACACTGAAGCTTTCTTT.

The chain employs TRBV5-1 and TRBJ2-2; TRBD1 aligns across 8 bases. CDR3 length: 15 amino acids. The junction had 7 bases not matched to a gene; V was cut back by 4 bases and J by 5 bases. CDR1 and CDR2 (germline): SGHRS, YFSETQ. For the CDR3, the DNA is TGCGCCAGCAGCAGAGGACAGGGAACTACCGGGGAGCTGTTTTTT. It yields the protein CASSRGQGTTGELFF.

The chain carries TRBV12-3 or TRBV12-4 and TRBJ1-2, with 10 bases lining up with TRBD1. Unmatched junction bases numbered 6, after V lost 6 bases and J lost 8 bases. The CDR3 contains 13 residues. CDR3 in DNA: TGTGCCAGCAGCCTCGGACAGGGGGTCGGCTACACCTTC. Translated, it gives CASSLGQGVGYTF.

The chain has TRBV9 and TRBJ2-7; TRBD1 aligns across 9 bases. Germline V lookup: CDR1 SGDLS, CDR2 YYNGEE. J lost 6 bases, V lost 3 bases, and 7 bases had no gene match. The CDR3 length is 14 residues. The chain's CDR3 is CASSAGTGISEQYF. CDR3 coding DNA: TGTGCCAGCAGCGCCGGGACAGGGATTTCCGAGCAGTACTTC.

This chain connects TRBV5-8 to TRBJ2-3; a weak D match, TRBD2 (6 bases). V gave up 5 bases and J gave up 4 bases, with 26 bases separating them. Germline assignment: CDR1 SGHTS and CDR2 YDEGEE. CDR3 length equals 18 residues. The CDR3 region is CASRLRGADYTAPDTQYF. DNA for the CDR3: TGTGCCAGCAGGCTCAGAGGGGCGGACTACACAGCCCCAGATACGCAGTATTTT.

The chain recombines TRBV28 with TRBJ2-7; D uncertain. CDR3 length equals 11 residues. In germline, CDR1 is MDHEN, CDR2 SYDVKM. Trimming removed 4 bases from V and 5 bases from J, with 6 bases in between. CDR3 bases: TGTGCCAGCAGTTACCGGGACGAGCAGTACGTC. The encoded protein is CASSYRDEQYV.

This clone was picked up one time. This sequence joins TRBV19 and TRBJ2-3, with D possibly being TRBD2 (5 bases). Germline CDR1 LNHDA, CDR2 SQIVND (reference sequence). This CDR3 is built from 16 residues. V was trimmed by 7 bases and J by 8 bases, leaving 25 bases between them. The DNA of the CDR3 is TGTGCCAGTACCGATACGGGGTCAGCGGCCATTGGTACGCAGTATTTT. The encoded protein is CASTDTGSAAIGTQYF.

The chain couples TRBV18 to TRBJ1-2, with a possible D match to TRBD1 (6 bases). Trimming removed 3 bases at V and 1 base at J, with 15 bases between. The CDR3 spans 16 residues. Germline V CDR1 and CDR2: KGHSH, LQKENI. CDR3 bases: TGTGCCAGCTCACCCGGACAGCCAGACTTTAACTATGGCTACACCTTC. This sequence encodes CASSPGQPDFNYGYTF.

V gene TRBV6-5 combines with J gene TRBJ1-2; TRBD1 is a possible D gene (6 bases). Germline loops: CDR1 MNHEY, CDR2 SVGAGI. This CDR3 contains 15 residues. Trimming cost V 2 bases and J 4 bases, with 14 bases left between them. CDR3 residues: CASSYAGGPGYGYTF. The CDR3 DNA reads as TGTGCCAGCAGTTACGCGGGGGGGCCGGGCTATGGCTACACCTTC.

This chain joins TRBV5-5 and TRBJ2-1, with 11 bases matching TRBD2. The length of the CDR3 is 17 residues. Germline loops: CDR1 SGHKS, CDR2 YYEKEE (reference sequence). Unmatched junction bases numbered 6, after V lost 4 bases and J lost 0 bases. The CDR3 coding sequence is TGTGCCAGCAGCCGGACTAGCGGGCCGTACTCCTACAATGAGCAGTTCTTC. Translation: CASSRTSGPYSYNEQFF.

The chain carries TRBV11-2 and TRBJ2-2; no reliable D call. Germline CDR1 SGHAT, CDR2 FQNNGV. V gave up 5 bases and J gave up 2 bases, with 15 bases separating them. This CDR3 is built from 16 residues. CDR3 nucleotides: TGTGCCAGCAGCCTGACCCTGCGACTTAACACCGGGGAGCTGTTTTTT. Translating gives CASSLTLRLNTGELFF. Looking up the rest from reference TRBV11-2 and TRBJ2-2 gives the full variable domain: EAGVAQSPRYKIIEKRQSVAFWCNPISGHATLYWYQQILGQGPKLLIQFQNNGVVDDSQLPKDRFSAERLKGVDSTLKIQPAKLEDSAVYLCASSLTLRLNTGELFFGEGSRLTVL.

For the CDR3, the DNA is TGTGCCACCAGCGACAGATGGGACAGTTCCTACAATGAGCAGTTCTTC. Protein product: CATSDRWDSSYNEQFF. The rearrangement uses TRBV24-1 and TRBJ2-1; 7 bases match TRBD1. Germline CDR1 reads KGHDR; CDR2 reads SFDVKD. This CDR3 has 16 residues. The trim removed 7 bases at V and 1 base at J, leaving 9 bases unmatched.

V usage is TRBV5-1 and J usage is TRBJ1-4, with TRBD1 identical over 8 bases. The CDR3 consists of 13 residues. V gave up 4 bases and J gave up 7 bases; unmatched junction bases: 3. Germline CDR1 reads SGHRS; CDR2 reads YFSETQ. The CDR3 sequence: CASSRTGTEKLFF. The CDR3 bases are TGCGCCAGCAGCCGGACAGGGACTGAAAAACTGTTTTTT.

CDR3 coding DNA: TGTGCCTGGAGTCCACAGGGGTATGGCTACACCTTC. It specifies CAWSPQGYGYTF. The chain employs TRBV30 and TRBJ1-2; 7 nucleotides align to TRBD1. V trimming: 2 bases; J trimming: 5 bases; junction bases outside the gene matches: 2. Germline loops: CDR1 GTSNPN, CDR2 SVGIG (reference sequence). There are 12 residues in the CDR3.

V and J are TRBV19 and TRBJ2-3; 14 positions match TRBD2. V lost 1 base, J lost 4 bases, and 7 bases stayed unmatched. CDR1 LNHDA and CDR2 SQIVND come from the germline V gene (reference sequence). The CDR3 extends over 18 amino acids. For the CDR3, the DNA is TGTGCCAGTAGTATAGGGATGACTAGCGGGAGGGCCGCAGATACGCAGTATTTT. Residues: CASSIGMTSGRAADTQYF.

This chain links TRBV27 with TRBJ2-3; TRBD2 matches at 9 bases. This CDR3 spans 16 amino acids. The V gene end was trimmed by 6 bases and the J gene end by 5 bases; junction bases not matched to a gene: 12. CDR1 and CDR2 (germline): MNHEY, SMNVEV (reference sequence). CDR3 in amino acids: CASSITSSGMGDTQYF. DNA for the CDR3: TGTGCCAGCAGCATAACTTCTAGCGGGATGGGAGATACGCAGTATTTT.